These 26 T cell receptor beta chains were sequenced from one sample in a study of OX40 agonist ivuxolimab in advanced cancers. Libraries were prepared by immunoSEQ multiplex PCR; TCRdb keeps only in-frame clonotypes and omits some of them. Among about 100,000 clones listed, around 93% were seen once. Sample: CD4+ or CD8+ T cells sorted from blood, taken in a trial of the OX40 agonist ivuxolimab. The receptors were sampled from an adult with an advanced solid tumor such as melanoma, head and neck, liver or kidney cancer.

CDR3 in amino acids: CASSPLGGLAGANEQFF. The CDR3 nucleotides read TGTGCCAGCAGCCCCCTCGGAGGCTTAGCGGGAGCCAATGAGCAGTTCTTC. The chain links TRBV11-2 to TRBJ2-1; TRBD2 matches 9 bases. Looked up from germline, CDR1 is SGHAT and CDR2 is FQNNGV. The CDR3 runs to 17 residues. Trimming cost V 5 bases and J 6 bases; bases outside gene matches: 14.

CDR3 nucleotide sequence: TGTGCCAGCTCACCAGTGTCTGCCGGGGAGACCCAGTACTTC. As protein: CASSPVSAGETQYF. The rearrangement links TRBV18 to TRBJ2-5; D ambiguous. V was trimmed by 2 bases and J by 5 bases, leaving 12 bases between them. CDR3 length equals 14 residues. Germline V gives CDR1 KGHSH, CDR2 LQKENI.

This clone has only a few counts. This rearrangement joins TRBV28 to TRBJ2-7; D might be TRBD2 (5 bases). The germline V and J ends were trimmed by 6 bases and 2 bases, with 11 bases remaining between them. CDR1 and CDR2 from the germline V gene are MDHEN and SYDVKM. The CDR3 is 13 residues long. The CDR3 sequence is CASRPGFTYEQYF. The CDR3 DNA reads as TGTGCCAGCAGGCCGGGATTTACCTACGAGCAGTACTTC.

Written as DNA, the CDR3 is TGTGCCAGCAGTACTACAATTAGCCCGTCGGAGCAGTACTTC. Its translation: CASSTTISPSEQYF. The rearrangement links TRBV27 to TRBJ2-7, with D unresolved. Trimming took off 5 bases at V and 7 bases at J, with 18 bases between the two ends. The V gene's germline CDR1 is MNHEY and CDR2 SMNVEV (reference sequence). The CDR3 sequence is 14 residues long.

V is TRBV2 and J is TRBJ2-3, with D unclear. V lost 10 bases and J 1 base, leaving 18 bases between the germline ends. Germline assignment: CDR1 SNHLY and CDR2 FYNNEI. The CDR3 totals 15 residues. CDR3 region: CATPRAREGTDTQYF. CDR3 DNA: TGTGCCACCCCCCGGGCCCGAGAGGGCACAGATACGCAGTATTTT.

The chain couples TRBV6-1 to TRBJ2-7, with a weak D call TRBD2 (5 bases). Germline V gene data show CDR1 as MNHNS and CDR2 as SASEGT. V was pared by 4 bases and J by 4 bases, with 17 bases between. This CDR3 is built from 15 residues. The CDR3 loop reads CASSVSGLHFYEQYF. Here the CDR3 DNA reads TGTGCCAGCAGTGTTAGTGGACTCCATTTTTACGAGCAGTACTTC.

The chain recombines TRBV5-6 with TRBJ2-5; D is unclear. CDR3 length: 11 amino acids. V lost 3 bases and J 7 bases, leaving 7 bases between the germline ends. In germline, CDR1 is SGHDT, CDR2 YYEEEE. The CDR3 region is CASSSEGTQYF. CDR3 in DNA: TGTGCCAGCAGCTCCGAAGGGACCCAGTACTTC. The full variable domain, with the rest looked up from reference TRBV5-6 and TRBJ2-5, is DAGVTQSPTHLIKTRGQQVTLRCSPKSGHDTVSWYQQALGQGPQFIFQYYEEEERQRGNFPDRFSGHQFPNYSSELNVNALLLGDSALYLCASSSEGTQYFGPGTRLLVL.

In DNA, the CDR3 is TGTGCCAGCAGCTTGTCCGGGAGTGGCTACAATGAGCAGTTCTTC. This encodes CASSLSGSGYNEQFF. The rearrangement joins TRBV5-4 to TRBJ2-1; possibly TRBD2 for D (6 bases). Trimming pared 1 base from V and 3 bases from J, leaving 11 bases between. The germline V gene has CDR1 SGHNT and CDR2 YYREEE (reference sequence). The length of the CDR3 is 15 residues.

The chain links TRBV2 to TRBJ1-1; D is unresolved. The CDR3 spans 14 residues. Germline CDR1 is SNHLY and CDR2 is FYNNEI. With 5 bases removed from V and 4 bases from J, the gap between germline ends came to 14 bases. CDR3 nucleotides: TGTGCCAGCAGTCCCGGCAGGACGGCCACTGAAGCTTTCTTT. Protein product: CASSPGRTATEAFF.

The CDR3 here is CASSQVREGGETQYF. DNA for the CDR3: TGCGCCAGCAGCCAAGTACGGGAGGGCGGGGAGACCCAGTACTTC. The chain combines TRBV4-3 with TRBJ2-5; the match to TRBD2 covers 8 bases. The CDR3 totals 15 residues. V lost 1 base, J lost 5 bases, and 6 bases stayed unmatched. The germline V gene has CDR1 LGHNA and CDR2 YSLEER.

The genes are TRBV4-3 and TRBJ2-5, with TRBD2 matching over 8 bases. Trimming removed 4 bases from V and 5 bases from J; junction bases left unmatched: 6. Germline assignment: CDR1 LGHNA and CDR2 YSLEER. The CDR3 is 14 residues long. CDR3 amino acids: CASSRLGGEETQYF. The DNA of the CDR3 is TGCGCCAGCAGCCGCCTCGGGGGGGAGGAGACCCAGTACTTC.

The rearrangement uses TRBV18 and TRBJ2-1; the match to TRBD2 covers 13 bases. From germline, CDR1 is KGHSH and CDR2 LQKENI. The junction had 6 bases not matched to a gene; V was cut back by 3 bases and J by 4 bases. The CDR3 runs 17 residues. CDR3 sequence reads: CASSPGGLAGLYNEQFF. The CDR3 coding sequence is TGTGCCAGCTCACCGGGGGGACTAGCGGGATTATACAATGAGCAGTTCTTC.

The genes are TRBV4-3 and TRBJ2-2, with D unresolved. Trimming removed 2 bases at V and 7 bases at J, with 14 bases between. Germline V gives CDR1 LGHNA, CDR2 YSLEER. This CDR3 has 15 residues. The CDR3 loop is CASSQHRARDGELFF. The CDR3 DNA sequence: TGCGCCAGCAGCCAACACAGAGCAAGGGACGGGGAGCTGTTTTTT.

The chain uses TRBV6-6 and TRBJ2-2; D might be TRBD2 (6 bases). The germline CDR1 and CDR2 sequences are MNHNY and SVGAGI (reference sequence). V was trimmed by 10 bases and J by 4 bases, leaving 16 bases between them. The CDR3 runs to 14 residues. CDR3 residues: CATRGTSGTGELFF. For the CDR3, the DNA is TGTGCCACGCGCGGGACTTCGGGCACCGGGGAGCTGTTTTTT.

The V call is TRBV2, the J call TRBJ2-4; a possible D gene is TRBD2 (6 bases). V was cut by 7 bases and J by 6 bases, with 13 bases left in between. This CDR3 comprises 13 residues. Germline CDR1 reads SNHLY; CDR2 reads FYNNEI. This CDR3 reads CASTGGQGNIQYF. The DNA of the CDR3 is TGTGCCAGCACAGGAGGGCAGGGAAACATTCAGTACTTC.

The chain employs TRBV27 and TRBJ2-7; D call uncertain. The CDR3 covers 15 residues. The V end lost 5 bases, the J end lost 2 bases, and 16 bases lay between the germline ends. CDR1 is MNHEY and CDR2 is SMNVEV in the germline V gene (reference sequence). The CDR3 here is CASSPNDVPPYEQYF. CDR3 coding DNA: TGTGCCAGCAGTCCGAACGATGTCCCCCCCTACGAGCAGTACTTC.

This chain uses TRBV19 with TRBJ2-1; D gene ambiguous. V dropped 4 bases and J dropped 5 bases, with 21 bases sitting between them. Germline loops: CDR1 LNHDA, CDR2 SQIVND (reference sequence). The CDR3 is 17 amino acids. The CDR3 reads CASSNDDGGLPDNEQFF. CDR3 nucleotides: TGTGCCAGTAGTAACGATGACGGCGGTCTACCCGACAATGAGCAGTTCTTC.

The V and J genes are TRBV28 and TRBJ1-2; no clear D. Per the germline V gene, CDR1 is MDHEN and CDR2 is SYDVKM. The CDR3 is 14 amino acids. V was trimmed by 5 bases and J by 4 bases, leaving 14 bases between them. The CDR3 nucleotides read TGTGCCAGCAGTCCCAAATCTGGCAGCTATGGCTACACCTTC. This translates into CASSPKSGSYGYTF.

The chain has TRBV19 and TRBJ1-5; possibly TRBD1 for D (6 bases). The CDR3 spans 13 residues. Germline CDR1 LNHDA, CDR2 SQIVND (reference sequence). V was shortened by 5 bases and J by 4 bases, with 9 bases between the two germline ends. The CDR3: CASSLGQNQPQHF. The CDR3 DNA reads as TGTGCCAGTAGTCTCGGACAGAATCAGCCCCAGCATTTT.

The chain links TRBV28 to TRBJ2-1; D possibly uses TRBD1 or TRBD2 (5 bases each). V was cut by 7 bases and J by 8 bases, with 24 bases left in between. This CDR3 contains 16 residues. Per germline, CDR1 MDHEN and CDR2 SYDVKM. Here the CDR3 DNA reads TGTGCCAGCATTGGGGGTGGGTTGCTAGCTGGCGATGAGCAGTTCTTC. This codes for CASIGGGLLAGDEQFF.

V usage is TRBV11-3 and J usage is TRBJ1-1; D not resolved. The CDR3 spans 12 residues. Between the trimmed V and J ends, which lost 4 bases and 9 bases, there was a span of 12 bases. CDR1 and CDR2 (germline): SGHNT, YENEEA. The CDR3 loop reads CASSSPGAKAFF. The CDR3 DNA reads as TGTGCCAGCAGCTCACCGGGCGCAAAAGCTTTCTTT. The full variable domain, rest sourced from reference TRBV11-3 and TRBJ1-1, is EAGVVQSPRYKIIEKKQPVAFWCNPISGHNTLYWYLQNLGQGPELLIRYENEEAVDDSQLPKDRFSAERLKGVDSTLKIQPAELGDSAVYLCASSSPGAKAFFGQGTRLTVV.

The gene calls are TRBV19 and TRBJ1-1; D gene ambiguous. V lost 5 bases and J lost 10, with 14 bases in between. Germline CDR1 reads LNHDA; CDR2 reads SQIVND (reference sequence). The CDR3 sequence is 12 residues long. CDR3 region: CASSPNIFGAFF. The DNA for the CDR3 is TGTGCCAGTAGTCCGAACATCTTCGGAGCTTTCTTT. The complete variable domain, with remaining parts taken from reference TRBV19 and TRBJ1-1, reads DGGITQSPKYLFRKEGQNVTLSCEQNLNHDAMYWYRQDPGQGLRLIYYSQIVNDFQKGDIAEGYSVSREKKESFPLTVTSAQKNPTAFYLCASSPNIFGAFFGQGTRLTVV.

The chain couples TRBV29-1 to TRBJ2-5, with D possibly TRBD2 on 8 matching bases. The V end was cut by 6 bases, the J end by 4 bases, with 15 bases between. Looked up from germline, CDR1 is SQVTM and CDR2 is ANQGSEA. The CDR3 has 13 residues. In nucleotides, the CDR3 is TGCAGCGTGACGGGAGGGGGCGCAGAGACCCAGTACTTC. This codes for CSVTGGGAETQYF.

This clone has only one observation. This chain's CDR3 is CASSSGGEDTGELFF. The CDR3 DNA follows: TGTGCCAGCAGTTCGGGGGGAGAGGACACCGGGGAGCTGTTTTTT. The V gene is TRBV6-5, the J gene TRBJ2-2, with 7 bases lining up with TRBD2. Germline V gives CDR1 MNHEY, CDR2 SVGAGI. J gave up 3 bases and V 4 bases, and 5 bases lay outside the gene matches. This CDR3 is built from 15 residues.

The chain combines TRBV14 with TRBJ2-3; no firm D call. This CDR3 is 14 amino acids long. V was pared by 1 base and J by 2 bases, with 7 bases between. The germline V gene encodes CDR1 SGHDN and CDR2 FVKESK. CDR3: CASSQGRTTDTQYF. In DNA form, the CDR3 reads TGTGCCAGCAGCCAAGGACGGACCACAGATACGCAGTATTTT.

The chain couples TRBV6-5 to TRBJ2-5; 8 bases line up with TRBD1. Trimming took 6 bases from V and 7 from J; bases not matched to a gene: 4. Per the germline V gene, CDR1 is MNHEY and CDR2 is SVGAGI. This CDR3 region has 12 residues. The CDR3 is CASSRGQGTQYF. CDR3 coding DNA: TGTGCCAGCAGCCGCGGACAGGGGACCCAGTACTTC.